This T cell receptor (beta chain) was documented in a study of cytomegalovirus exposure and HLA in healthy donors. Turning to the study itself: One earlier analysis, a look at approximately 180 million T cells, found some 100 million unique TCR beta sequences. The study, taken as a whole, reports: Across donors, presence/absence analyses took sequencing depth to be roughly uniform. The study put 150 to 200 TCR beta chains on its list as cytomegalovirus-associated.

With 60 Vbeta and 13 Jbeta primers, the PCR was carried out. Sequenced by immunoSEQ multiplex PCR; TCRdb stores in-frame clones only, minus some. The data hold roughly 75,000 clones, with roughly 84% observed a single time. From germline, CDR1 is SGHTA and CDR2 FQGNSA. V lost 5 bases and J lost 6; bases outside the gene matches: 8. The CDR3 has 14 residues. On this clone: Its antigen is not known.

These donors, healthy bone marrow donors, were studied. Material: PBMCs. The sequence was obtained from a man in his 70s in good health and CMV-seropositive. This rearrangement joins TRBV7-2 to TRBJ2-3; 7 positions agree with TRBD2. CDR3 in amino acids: CASSLWTRGDTQYF. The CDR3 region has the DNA TGTGCCAGCAGCCTTTGGACTAGGGGCGATACGCAGTATTTT.